Listed below are T cell receptor beta chains from one sample, sequenced in a study of memory CD4+ T cells and cytomegalovirus serostatus. Repertoires were generated with immunoSEQ multiplex PCR, while TCRdb's copy carries only in-frame clones and drops some. Here the sample spans 80,000 to 100,000 clones, around 80% being singletons. The specimen was memory CD4+ T cells from blood. The receptors derive from an adult in good health and CMV-seropositive. The CDR3 runs from the conserved cysteine through the conserved F or W. D genes are given only for firm matches. Size tells how often a clone was seen (once, few, many) or the class of an expanded clone, and some rows leave it out.

V: TRBV9
D: .
J: TRBJ2-1
size: .
DNA: TGTGCCAGCAGCGTAGAGCCTAGCGCTTACAATGAGCAGTTCTTC
CDR3: CASSVEPSAYNEQFF

V: TRBV7-9
D: .
J: TRBJ1-3
size: .
DNA: TGTGCCAGCAGCTTGCTCCGAGGGGAAGCAGGAAACACCATATATTTT
CDR3: CASSLLRGEAGNTIYF

V: TRBV25-1
D: .
J: TRBJ2-5
size: .
DNA: TGTGCCAGCAGTGAGTCAGGGAGTGAGACCCAGTACTTC
CDR3: CASSESGSETQYF

V: TRBV5-4
D: TRBD2
J: TRBJ2-7
size: once
DNA: TGTGCCAGCAGCTTGGCCGGAGCGGGGGGGTACGAGCAGTACTTC
CDR3: CASSLAGAGGYEQYF

V: TRBV5-1
D: TRBD2
J: TRBJ2-3
size: .
DNA: TGCGCCAGCAGCTTGGGAACTAGCGGGAGTAGGGATACGCAGTATTTT
CDR3: CASSLGTSGSRDTQYF

V: TRBV4-3
D: .
J: TRBJ2-1
size: .
DNA: TGCGCCAGCAGCCGCCGGGACACCATTTACAATGAGCAGTTCTTC
CDR3: CASSRRDTIYNEQFF

V: TRBV5-4
D: .
J: TRBJ1-2
size: .
DNA: TGTGCCAGCAGCTTGGATAACGGGGAATATGGCTACACCTTC
CDR3: CASSLDNGEYGYTF

V: TRBV9
D: .
J: TRBJ1-3
size: .
DNA: TGTGCCAGCAGCAGATTGGGTGACTCTGGAAACACCATATATTTT
CDR3: CASSRLGDSGNTIYF

V: TRBV11-2
D: .
J: TRBJ2-5
size: once
DNA: TGTGCCAGCAGCTTAGACCGGACCCAAGAGACCCAGTACTTC
CDR3: CASSLDRTQETQYF

V: TRBV6-6
D: .
J: TRBJ2-5
size: .
DNA: TGTGCCAGCAGTCGGGACCCGGAGACCCAGTACTTC
CDR3: CASSRDPETQYF

V: TRBV6-1
D: .
J: TRBJ1-1
size: .
DNA: TGTGCCAGCAGTGAAGCGGCCCGCAGTGGGATGAACACTGAAGCTTTCTTT
CDR3: CASSEAARSGMNTEAFF

V: TRBV11-2
D: .
J: TRBJ2-7
size: .
DNA: TGTGCCAGCAGCTTAGATAGCGAGCAGTACTTC
CDR3: CASSLDSEQYF

V: TRBV5-1
D: TRBD1
J: TRBJ2-2
size: .
DNA: TGCGCCAGCAGCTTGAGGGAGACAGGGGGTATCACCGGGGAGCTGTTTTTT
CDR3: CASSLRETGGITGELFF

V: TRBV6-6
D: .
J: TRBJ1-5
size: .
DNA: TGTGCCAGCAGAACCGATACCAGCAATCAGCCCCAGCATTTT
CDR3: CASRTDTSNQPQHF

V: TRBV7-9
D: .
J: TRBJ1-2
size: .
DNA: TGTGCCAGCAGCTTAGGCACCTCTATGGAGGGCTACACCTTC
CDR3: CASSLGTSMEGYTF

V: TRBV7-8
D: TRBD1
J: TRBJ2-2
size: .
DNA: TGTGCCAGCAGCCGCGCCCCGGGACAGGGGACCGAGAACACCGGGGAGCTGTTTTTT
CDR3: CASSRAPGQGTENTGELFF

V: TRBV5-1
D: TRBD2
J: TRBJ2-7
size: .
DNA: TGCGCCAGCAGCTCTGGACTAGCGGGAGTGAAGGACAAGCAGTACTTC
CDR3: CASSSGLAGVKDKQYF

V: TRBV11-3
D: TRBD2
J: TRBJ2-7
size: .
DNA: TGTGCCAGCAGCCTAGCGGCGCACTCCTACGAGCAGTACTTC
CDR3: CASSLAAHSYEQYF

V: TRBV5-1
D: TRBD1
J: TRBJ2-2
size: .
DNA: TGCGCCAGCAGCTCACAGGGGGCGGACACCGGGGAGCTGTTTTTT
CDR3: CASSSQGADTGELFF

V: TRBV28
D: .
J: TRBJ1-5
size: .
DNA: TGTGCCAGCAGTTTACTGGGTAGTCAGCCCCAGCATTTT
CDR3: CASSLLGSQPQHF

V: TRBV2
D: .
J: TRBJ1-2
size: .
DNA: TGTGCCAGCAGAATGTTTGGGGCGGACTACTATGGCTACACCTTC
CDR3: CASRMFGADYYGYTF

V: TRBV28
D: .
J: TRBJ1-6
size: once
DNA: TGTGCCGCAGGGAGTCAGAATTCACCCCTCCACTTT
CDR3: CAAGSQNSPLHF

V: TRBV6-6
D: .
J: TRBJ1-4
size: .
DNA: TGTGCCAGCAGTTACTCTGGGGGAAAACTGTTTTTT
CDR3: CASSYSGGKLFF

V: TRBV7-3
D: TRBD1
J: TRBJ1-1
size: .
DNA: TGTGCCAGCAGCCCAAGACAGGGGAGCACTGAAGCTTTCTTT
CDR3: CASSPRQGSTEAFF

V: TRBV11-2
D: .
J: TRBJ1-5
size: few
DNA: TGTGCCAGCAGCTGGGCTGGGAAATATAGCAATCAGCCCCAGCATTTT
CDR3: CASSWAGKYSNQPQHF

V: TRBV2
D: .
J: TRBJ1-1
size: .
DNA: TGTGCCAGCATGTTCCTCCCGGGGATATCTCGAGCTTTCTTT
CDR3: CASMFLPGISRAFF

V: TRBV28
D: TRBD2
J: TRBJ2-2
size: .
DNA: TGTGCCAGCAGCGGACGGGGACTAGCGGGAGGTACCGGGGAGCTGTTTTTT
CDR3: CASSGRGLAGGTGELFF

V: TRBV7-9
D: .
J: TRBJ2-3
size: .
DNA: TGTGCCAGCAGCTTATTATTGAACACAGATACGCAGTATTTT
CDR3: CASSLLLNTDTQYF